This TCR beta chain was recovered during a study of T cell repertoires in cytomegalovirus infection. Across the whole study: In the study, CMV epitopes included recently identified HLA-C-restricted and well-studied HLA-B-restricted ones. CMV infection plus the matching HLA type was flagged by public TCR beta signatures.

Study-wide results and caveats: Summed public TCR beta family frequency identified CMV carriers bearing the relevant HLA.

The length of the CDR3 is 17 residues. CDR1 MNHEY and CDR2 SVGEGT come from the germline V gene. V was clipped by 4 bases and J by 0 bases, with 17 bases between them. A few counts support this clonotype. Its antigen is currently unknown. Via MiXCR, TCRdb re-called the reads, giving one row per CDR3 protein. The data contain hundreds of thousands of distinct CDR3 sequences, 33% of them seen just once; the ten biggest clones take up 15% to 20%. The chain has TRBV6-2 or TRBV6-3 and TRBJ2-3; D not certain. The TCR comes from a human donor in good health (CMV status not recorded). Some clones in this sample may be carry-over from other donors' samples. The sample here was cultured PBMCs, taken from culture after CMV antigen stimulation. CDR3 coding DNA: TGTGCCAGCAGTTGGTCCACTGTCCAAGCTAGCACAGATACGCAGTATTTT. Amino acids: CASSWSTVQASTDTQYF.